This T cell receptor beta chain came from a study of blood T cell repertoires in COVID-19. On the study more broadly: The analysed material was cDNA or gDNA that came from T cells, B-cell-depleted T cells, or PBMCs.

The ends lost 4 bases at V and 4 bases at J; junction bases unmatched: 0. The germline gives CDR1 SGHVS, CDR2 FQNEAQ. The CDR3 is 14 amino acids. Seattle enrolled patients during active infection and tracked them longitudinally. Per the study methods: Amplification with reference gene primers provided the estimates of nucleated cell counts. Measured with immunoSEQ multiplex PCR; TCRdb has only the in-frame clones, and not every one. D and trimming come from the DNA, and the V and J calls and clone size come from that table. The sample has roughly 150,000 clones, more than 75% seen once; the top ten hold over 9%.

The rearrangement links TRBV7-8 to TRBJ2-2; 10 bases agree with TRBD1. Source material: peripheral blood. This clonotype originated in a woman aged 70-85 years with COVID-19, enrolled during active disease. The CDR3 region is CASSWDRGTGELFF. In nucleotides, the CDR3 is TGTGCCAGCAGCTGGGACAGGGGCACCGGGGAGCTGTTTTTT.